This TCR beta chain derives from a study of T cells after yellow fever vaccination. Whole-study context: For low cell numbers, libraries were made with SMART-Seq v4 Ultra Low Input.

Template-switching 5'RACE yielded the TCR cDNA; a universal primer site and UMIs were added in the process. Each CDR3 protein is one row after TCRdb ran MiXCR on the 5' RACE reads. The repertoire holds about 510,000 distinct CDR3 sequences, with just over 20% as singletons. CDR1 is LNHDA, CDR2 SQIVND, per germline (reference sequence). This CDR3 has 19 amino acids. V shed 0 bases and J shed 2 bases, with 19 bases lying between them. Findings and limits, study-wide: Most primary-vaccination clones recurred post-booster (around 97% CD4, around 86% CD8).

A remark on this clonotype: The antigen is not known.

The sequences come from PBMCs, collected approximately 20 days after the first yellow fever vaccination. The source is a man between 18 and 29 years old who received the YFV17D yellow fever vaccine. The rearrangement links TRBV19 to TRBJ2-2; D unclear. The CDR3 is CASSIDVAWTDENTGELFF. The CDR3 DNA is TGTGCCAGTAGTATAGATGTGGCCTGGACGGACGAAAACACCGGGGAGCTGTTTTTT.